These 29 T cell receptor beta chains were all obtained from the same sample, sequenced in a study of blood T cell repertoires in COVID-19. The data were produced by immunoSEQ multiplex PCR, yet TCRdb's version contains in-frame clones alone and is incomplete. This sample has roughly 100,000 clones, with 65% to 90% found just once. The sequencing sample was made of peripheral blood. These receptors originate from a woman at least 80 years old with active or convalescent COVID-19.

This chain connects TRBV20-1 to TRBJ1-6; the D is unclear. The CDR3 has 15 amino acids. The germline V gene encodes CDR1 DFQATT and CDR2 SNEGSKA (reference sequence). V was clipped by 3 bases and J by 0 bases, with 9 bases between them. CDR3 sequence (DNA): TGCAGTGCTAGTGCGTCGAGCTCCTATAATTCACCCCTCCACTTT. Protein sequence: CSASASSSYNSPLHF.

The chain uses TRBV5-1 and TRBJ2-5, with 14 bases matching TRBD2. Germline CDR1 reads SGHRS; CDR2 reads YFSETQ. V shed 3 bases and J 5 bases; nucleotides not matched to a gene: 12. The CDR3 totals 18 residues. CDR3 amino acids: CASSWGGTSGGEVETQYF. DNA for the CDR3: TGCGCCAGCAGCTGGGGCGGGACTAGCGGGGGCGAGGTGGAGACCCAGTACTTC.

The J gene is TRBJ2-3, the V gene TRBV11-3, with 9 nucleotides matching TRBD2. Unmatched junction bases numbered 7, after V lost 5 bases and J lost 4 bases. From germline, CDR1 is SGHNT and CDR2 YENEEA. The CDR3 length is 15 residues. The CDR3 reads CASSPLAGEADTQYF. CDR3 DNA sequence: TGTGCCAGCAGCCCCTTAGCGGGAGAGGCAGATACGCAGTATTTT.

The CDR3, as DNA: TGTGCCAGCAGTTCCTCTGGGACAGTTGTTAATGAAAAACTGTTTTTT. Its translation: CASSSSGTVVNEKLFF. V is TRBV27 and J is TRBJ1-4, with 7 bases matching TRBD1. From germline, CDR1 is MNHEY and CDR2 SMNVEV (reference sequence). CDR3 length: 16 amino acids. V was pared by 4 bases and J by 4 bases, with 9 bases of the junction left unmatched.

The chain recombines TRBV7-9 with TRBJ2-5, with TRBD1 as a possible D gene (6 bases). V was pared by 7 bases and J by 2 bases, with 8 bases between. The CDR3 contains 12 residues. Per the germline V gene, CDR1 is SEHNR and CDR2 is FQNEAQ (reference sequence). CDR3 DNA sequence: TGTGCCAGCACCCAGGGGCAAGAGACCCAGTACTTC. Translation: CASTQGQETQYF.

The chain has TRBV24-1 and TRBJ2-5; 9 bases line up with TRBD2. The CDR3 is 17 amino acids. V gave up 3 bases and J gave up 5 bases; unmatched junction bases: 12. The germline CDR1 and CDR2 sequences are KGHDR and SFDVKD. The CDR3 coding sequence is TGTGCCACCAGTGATCCAAGGGGCAGCGGGGGGTTGGAGACCCAGTACTTC. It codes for CATSDPRGSGGLETQYF.

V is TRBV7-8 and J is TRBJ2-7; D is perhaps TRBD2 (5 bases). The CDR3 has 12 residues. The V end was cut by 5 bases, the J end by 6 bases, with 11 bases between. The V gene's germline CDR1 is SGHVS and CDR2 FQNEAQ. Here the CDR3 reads CASSPHAGEQYF. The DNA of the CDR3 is TGTGCCAGCAGCCCCCATGCGGGCGAGCAGTACTTC. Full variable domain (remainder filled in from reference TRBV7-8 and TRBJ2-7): GAGVSQSPRYKVAKRGQDVALRCDPISGHVSLFWYQQALGQGPEFLTYFQNEAQLDKSGLPSDRFFAERPEGSVSTLKIQRTQQEDSAVYLCASSPHAGEQYFGPGTRLTVT.

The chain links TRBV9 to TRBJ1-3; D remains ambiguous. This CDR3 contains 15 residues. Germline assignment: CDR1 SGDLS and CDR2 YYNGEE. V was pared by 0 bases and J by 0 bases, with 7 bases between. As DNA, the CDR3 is TGTGCCAGCAGCGTAGGTGGGCTCTCTGGAAACACCATATATTTT. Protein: CASSVGGLSGNTIYF.

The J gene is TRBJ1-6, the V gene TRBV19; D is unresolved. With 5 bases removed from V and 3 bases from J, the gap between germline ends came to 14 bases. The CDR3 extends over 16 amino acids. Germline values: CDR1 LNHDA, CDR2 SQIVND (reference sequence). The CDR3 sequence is CASSEAARNYNSPLHF. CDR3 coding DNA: TGTGCCAGTAGTGAGGCAGCGAGAAACTATAATTCACCCCTCCACTTT.

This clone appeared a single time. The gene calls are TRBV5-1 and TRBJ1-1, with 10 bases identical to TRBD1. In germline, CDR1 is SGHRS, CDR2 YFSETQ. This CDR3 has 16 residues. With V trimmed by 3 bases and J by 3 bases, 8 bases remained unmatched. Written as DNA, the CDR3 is TGCGCCAGCAGCTCCGGGACAGGGGTGATGCACACTGAAGCTTTCTTT. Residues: CASSSGTGVMHTEAFF.

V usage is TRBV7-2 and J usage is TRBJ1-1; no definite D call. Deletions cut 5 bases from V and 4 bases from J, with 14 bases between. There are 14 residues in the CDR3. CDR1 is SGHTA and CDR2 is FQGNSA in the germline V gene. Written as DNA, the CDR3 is TGTGCCAGCAGCCGGATGACTGGAGGCACTGAAGCTTTCTTT. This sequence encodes CASSRMTGGTEAFF.

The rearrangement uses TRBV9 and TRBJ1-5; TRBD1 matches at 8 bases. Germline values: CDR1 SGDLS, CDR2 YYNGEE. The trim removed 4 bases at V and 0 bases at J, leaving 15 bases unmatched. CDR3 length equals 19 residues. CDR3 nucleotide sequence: TGTGCCAGCAGCCCACGACAGGGGATGAGGGGGTATAGCAATCAGCCCCAGCATTTT. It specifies CASSPRQGMRGYSNQPQHF. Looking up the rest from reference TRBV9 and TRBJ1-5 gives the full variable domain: DSGVTQTPKHLITATGQRVTLRCSPRSGDLSVYWYQQSLDQGLQFLIQYYNGEERAKGNILERFSAQQFPDLHSELNLSSLELGDSALYFCASSPRQGMRGYSNQPQHFGDGTRLSIL.

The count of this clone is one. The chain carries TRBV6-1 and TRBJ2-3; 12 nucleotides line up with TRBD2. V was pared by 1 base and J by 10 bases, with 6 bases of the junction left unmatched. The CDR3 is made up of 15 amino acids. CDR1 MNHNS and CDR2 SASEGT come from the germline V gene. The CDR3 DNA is TGTGCCAGCAGTGAAGGTGGACTAGCGGGGAGTTCGCAGTATTTT. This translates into CASSEGGLAGSSQYF.

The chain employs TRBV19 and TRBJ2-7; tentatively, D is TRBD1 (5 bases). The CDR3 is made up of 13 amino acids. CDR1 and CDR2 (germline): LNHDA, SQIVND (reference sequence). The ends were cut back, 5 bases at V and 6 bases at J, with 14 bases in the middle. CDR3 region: CASSFLDRTEQYF. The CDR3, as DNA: TGTGCCAGTAGTTTCCTAGACAGAACCGAGCAGTACTTC.

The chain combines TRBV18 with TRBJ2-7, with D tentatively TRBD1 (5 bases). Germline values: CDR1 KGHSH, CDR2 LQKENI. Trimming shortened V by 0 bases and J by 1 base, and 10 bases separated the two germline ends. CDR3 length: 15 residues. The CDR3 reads CASSPPSTASYEQYF. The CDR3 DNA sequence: TGTGCCAGCTCACCACCTTCGACAGCGTCCTACGAGCAGTACTTC. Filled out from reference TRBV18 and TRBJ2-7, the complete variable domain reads NAGVMQNPRHLVRRRGQEARLRCSPMKGHSHVYWYRQLPEEGLKFMVYLQKENIIDESGMPKERFSAEFPKEGPSILRIQQVVRGDSAAYFCASSPPSTASYEQYFGPGTRLTVT.

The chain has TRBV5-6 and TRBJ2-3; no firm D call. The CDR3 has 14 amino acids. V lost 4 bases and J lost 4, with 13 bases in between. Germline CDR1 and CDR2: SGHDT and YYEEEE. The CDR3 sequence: CASSQVLVPDTQYF. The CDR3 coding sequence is TGTGCCAGCAGCCAGGTTCTCGTGCCAGATACGCAGTATTTT. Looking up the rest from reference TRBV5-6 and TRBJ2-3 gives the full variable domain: DAGVTQSPTHLIKTRGQQVTLRCSPKSGHDTVSWYQQALGQGPQFIFQYYEEEERQRGNFPDRFSGHQFPNYSSELNVNALLLGDSALYLCASSQVLVPDTQYFGPGTRLTVL.

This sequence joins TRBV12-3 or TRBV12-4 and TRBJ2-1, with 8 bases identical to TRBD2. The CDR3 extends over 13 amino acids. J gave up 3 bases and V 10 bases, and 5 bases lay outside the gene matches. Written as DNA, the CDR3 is TGTGCCATCCCGGGGGGGATCTACAATGAGCAGTTCTTC. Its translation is CAIPGGIYNEQFF.

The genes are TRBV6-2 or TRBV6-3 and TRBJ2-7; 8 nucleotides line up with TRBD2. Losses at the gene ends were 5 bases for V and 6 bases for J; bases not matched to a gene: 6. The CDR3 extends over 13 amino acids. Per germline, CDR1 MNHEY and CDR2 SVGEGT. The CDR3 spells CASSGTSITEQYF. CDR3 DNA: TGTGCCAGCAGTGGGACTAGTATTACCGAGCAGTACTTC.

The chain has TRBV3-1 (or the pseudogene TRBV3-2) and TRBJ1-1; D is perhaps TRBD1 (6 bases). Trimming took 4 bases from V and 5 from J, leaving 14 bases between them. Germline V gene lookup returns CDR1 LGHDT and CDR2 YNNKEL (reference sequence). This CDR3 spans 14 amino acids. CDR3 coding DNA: TGTGCCAGCAGCCTCGGGCGGGGGCGAACTGAAGCTTTCTTT. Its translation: CASSLGRGRTEAFF.

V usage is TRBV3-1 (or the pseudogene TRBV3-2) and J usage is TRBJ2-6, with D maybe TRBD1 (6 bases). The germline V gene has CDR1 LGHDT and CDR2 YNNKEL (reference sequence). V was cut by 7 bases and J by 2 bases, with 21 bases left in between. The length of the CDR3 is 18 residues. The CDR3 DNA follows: TGTGCCAGCACTTGGGGCAGGGGAATGGTTGCTGGGGCCAACGTCCTGACTTTC. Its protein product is CASTWGRGMVAGANVLTF.

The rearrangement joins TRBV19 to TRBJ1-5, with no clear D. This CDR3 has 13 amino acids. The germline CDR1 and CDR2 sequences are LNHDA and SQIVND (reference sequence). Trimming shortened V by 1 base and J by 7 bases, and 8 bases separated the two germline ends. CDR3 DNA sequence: TGTGCCAGTAGTATAGCTGTTGTGCAGCCCCAGCATTTT. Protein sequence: CASSIAVVQPQHF.

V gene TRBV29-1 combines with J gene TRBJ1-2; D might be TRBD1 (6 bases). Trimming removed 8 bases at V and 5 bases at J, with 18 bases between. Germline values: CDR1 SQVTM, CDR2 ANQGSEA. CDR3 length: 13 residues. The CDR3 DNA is TGCAGCACTCTAGGGGGTCCAGGTTATGGCTACACCTTC. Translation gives CSTLGGPGYGYTF. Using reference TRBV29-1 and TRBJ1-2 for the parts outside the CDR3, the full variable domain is SAVISQKPSRDICQRGTSLTIQCQVDSQVTMMFWYRQQPGQSLTLIATANQGSEATYESGFVIDKFPISRPNLTFSTLTVSNMSPEDSSIYLCSTLGGPGYGYTFGSGTRLTVV.

CDR3 in DNA: TGTGCCAGCAAAAGGAACACAGCTTCTAATGAAAAACTGTTTTTT. Its translation: CASKRNTASNEKLFF. The chain couples TRBV28 to TRBJ1-4; D not certain. Germline V lookup: CDR1 MDHEN, CDR2 SYDVKM. With 7 bases removed from V and 3 bases from J, the gap between germline ends came to 15 bases. This CDR3 region has 15 residues.

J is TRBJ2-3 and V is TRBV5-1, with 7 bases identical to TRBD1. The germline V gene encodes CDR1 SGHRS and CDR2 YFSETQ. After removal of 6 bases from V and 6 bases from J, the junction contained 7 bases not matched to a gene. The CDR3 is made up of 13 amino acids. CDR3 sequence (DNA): TGCGCCAGCAAGGATACAGGGGACGATACGCAGTATTTT. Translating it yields CASKDTGDDTQYF.

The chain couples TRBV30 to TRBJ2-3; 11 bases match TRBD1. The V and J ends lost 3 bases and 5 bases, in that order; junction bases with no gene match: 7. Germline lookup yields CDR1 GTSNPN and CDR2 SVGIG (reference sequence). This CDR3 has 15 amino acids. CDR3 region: CAWRVLGQGGDTQYF. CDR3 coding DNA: TGTGCCTGGAGGGTATTGGGACAGGGGGGAGATACGCAGTATTTT.

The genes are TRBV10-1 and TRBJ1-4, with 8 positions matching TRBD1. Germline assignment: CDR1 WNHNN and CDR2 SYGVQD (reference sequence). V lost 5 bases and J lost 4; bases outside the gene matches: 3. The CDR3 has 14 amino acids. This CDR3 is CASSRTGLNEKLFF. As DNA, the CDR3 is TGCGCCAGCAGTCGGACAGGGCTTAATGAAAAACTGTTTTTT.

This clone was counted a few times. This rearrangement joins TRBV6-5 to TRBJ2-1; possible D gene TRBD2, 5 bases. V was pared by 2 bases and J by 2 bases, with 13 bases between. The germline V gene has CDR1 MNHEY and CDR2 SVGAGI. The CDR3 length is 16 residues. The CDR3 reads CASSYVSVPAYNEQFF. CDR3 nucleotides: TGTGCCAGCAGTTACGTTAGCGTCCCTGCCTACAATGAGCAGTTCTTC.

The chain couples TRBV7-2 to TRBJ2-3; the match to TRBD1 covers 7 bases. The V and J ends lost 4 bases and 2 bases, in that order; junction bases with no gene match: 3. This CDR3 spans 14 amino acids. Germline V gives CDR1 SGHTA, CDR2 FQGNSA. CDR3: CASSWGQNTDTQYF. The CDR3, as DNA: TGTGCCAGCAGCTGGGGACAGAACACAGATACGCAGTATTTT.

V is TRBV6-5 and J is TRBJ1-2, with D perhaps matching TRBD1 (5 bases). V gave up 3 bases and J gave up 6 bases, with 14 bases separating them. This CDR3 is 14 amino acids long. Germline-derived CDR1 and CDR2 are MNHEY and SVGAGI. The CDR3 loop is CASSYVQGGDGYTF. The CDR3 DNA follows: TGTGCCAGCAGTTATGTCCAGGGAGGCGATGGCTACACCTTC.